This T cell receptor beta chain came from a study of cytomegalovirus exposure and HLA in healthy donors (dated by TCRdb to between 2016 and 2019). About the investigation overall: In an earlier analysis of around 540 of the donors, approximately 300 Gb of sequence data and just under 120 million unique TCR beta sequences from about 179 million T cells were reported. An early release that covered roughly 600 HLA-typed donors contained approximately 290 gigabases of sequencing data and tens of millions of unique TCR sequences. The genetic ancestry cluster associated with self-reported Caucasian donors included around 76% of the roughly 400 genotyped donors. The aim of the study was to test whether cataloging public T cell receptors could identify signatures of past pathogen exposure. The study profiled the T cell repertoires of fewer than 850 subjects by immunosequencing and related them to cytomegalovirus serostatus. Besides the first cohort of more than 650 subjects, a separate validation cohort made up of around 120 different subjects was used. High-throughput TCR immunosequencing, statistical association of individual TCRs with disease status, and machine learning were combined to predict cytomegalovirus infection status. A later analysis re-examined previously published TCR beta repertoires from more than 550 donors and added high-resolution HLA genotyping to investigate patterns of TCR occurrence. In the later analysis, no new phenotypic data were used to find candidate immune exposures; instead, reliance was placed on TCR beta sequences and their occurrence across donors. An earlier analysis of around 580 of the donors used high-throughput TCR beta sequencing to judge whether each TCR beta V gene segment behaved as functional or pseudogenic. Alongside the repertoire data, information on donor age, sex, ethnicity and CMV serostatus was compiled. In a later genetic analysis, genome-wide SNP genotypes for about 65% of the roughly 700 donors were used, and that subset was treated as a discovery cohort. Every discovery cohort repertoire had been produced on one sequencing platform. Class I and class II HLA loci were covered by the typing at four-digit resolution. Typing coverage differed by locus: A, B, C, DRB1 and DQB1 were typed in about 620-630 donors, DQA1 in around 500, DPA1 in 600 to 610, and DPB1 in just under 480. About five DR-DQ haplotypes were handled as single units for association and clustering because linkage in the cohort was strong. Among about 400 genotyped donors of the cohort, an average of about 240,000 unique TCR beta nucleotide sequences was sequenced per donor, of which 15% to 20% were non-productive.

General conclusions and limits of the study: It was suggested by the authors that the approach could potentially be generalized to other disease states and immunological phenotypes. Some IMGT-functional V segments, including TRBV6-2 and TRBV6-3, could not be distinguished by the 87-base-pair reads and were therefore excluded. In a later analysis, most CMV-associated TCR beta chains were found to appear HLA-restricted, with HLA associations seemingly driven largely by CMV exposure. Because counts were too low, 15 or so rarely observed V segments, including chromosome 9 orphons, were excluded from the earlier analysis of 500 to 700 of the donors. In a later analysis, 15,000 to 20,000 TCR beta sequences were associated with specific HLA alleles at a false discovery rate of 0.05. A cluster of highly shared sequence variants was judged likely to be a technical artifact of the sequencing pipeline. In a later analysis, HLA-associated TCR beta chains were found to be more clonally expanded and to have lower generation probabilities than equally common non-associated chains. V-gene and J-gene trimming of TCR beta chains was associated with a missense DCLRE1C variant in a later genetic analysis, and the association was replicated in an independent cohort. In a later analysis, TCR association rates were found to vary across HLA loci, with the most associated TCRs seen for DRB1 alleles and the fewest for HLA-C alleles. In the study, around 150 TCR beta chains were listed as associated with cytomegalovirus. A further reported finding was that TCR beta sequences accurately predicted the HLA-A and HLA-B alleles for most subjects in the first cohort. Correlated functional status among segregating V segments might be attributable to linkage disequilibrium, but an unknown experimental factor could not be ruled out. A later analysis reported that several top co-occurrence clusters appeared linked to parvovirus B19, influenza, CMV and Epstein-Barr virus. In both the original and validation cohorts, the classifier was reported to diagnose cytomegalovirus status with high specificity and sensitivity. When HLA alleles, especially DR and DQ, strongly co-occurred, TCR associations were difficult to assign to individual alleles. The cohort was sequenced for TCR beta chains only, and without alpha or paired-chain data the features that could be detected were limited. Most TCR sequences were observed very rarely across donors, whereas some public TCRs were present in many individuals. For the cohort, immune exposure information was limited to CMV serostatus. A later genetic analysis reported fewer N-insertions in productive TCRs among donors in an Asian-associated ancestry cluster than the approximately 700-donor mean. Broadly in line with IMGT annotations, most TCR beta V segments showed up in productive rearrangements about 87% or about 30% of the time in an earlier analysis of 450 to 750 of the donors. Because some donors lacked HLA typing at each locus, the association tests relied only on the typed subset. Sequencing depth was assumed to be roughly uniform across donors in the presence/absence analyses, though that assumption may not hold. Three of the identified cytomegalovirus-associated TCR beta chains were confirmed in vitro to be specific for cytomegalovirus antigens.

The cohort was made up of about 610 healthy bone marrow donors. At the time of sampling, all cohort members were nominally healthy, though unrecorded immune exposures were likely present. The donor tested CMV seronegative and was one of the 352 seronegative cohort members. Every donor gave a peripheral blood sample, and the peripheral blood mononuclear cells from that sample were used for TCR beta sequencing. Genomic DNA extraction from the blood cell samples was performed with the Qiagen DNeasy Blood Extraction Kit. CDR1 and CDR2, per the germline V gene, are SGDLS and YYNGEE. Relative to germline, V is 9 bases shorter and J is 8 bases shorter, with 17 bases between their ends. Reading from cysteine to phenylalanine, the CDR3 counts 13 amino acids. Left in the record is the CDR3 DNA by itself, 39 bases read in frame from the first base. Of note for this clone: What this receptor recognizes is not known. No much larger clone exists at a distance of one base, and base qualities are not known.

Libraries were constructed by the immunoSEQ multiplex PCR assay. A mixture of 60 forward primers for TCR Vbeta segments and 13 reverse primers for TCR Jbeta segments was used in the multiplex PCR. Amplification of the CDR3 region of rearranged TCR beta genes was performed with a multiplex PCR assay on genomic DNA. On the Illumina HiSeq System, the amplified TCR beta libraries were sequenced as 87-base-pair reads. From the authors' description of their analysis: A later analysis counted some 74 million unique TCR beta chains across the 500 to 850 repertoires, and some 11 million of these chains were shared by at least two donors. A nearest-neighbor algorithm error-corrected the raw reads and collapsed the reads into unique sequences, merging closely related sequences to remove PCR and sequencing errors. CDR3 sequences were aligned to IMGT reference sequences to assign V, D and J gene segments. For a sequence to be retained, a match of at least six nucleotides to both a V gene segment and a J gene segment was required. Rearrangements were called productive when the CDR3 lacked stop codons and stayed in frame with V and J; all others were non-productive. CDR3 was defined according to IMGT convention as the region running from the second conserved V-encoded cysteine to the conserved J-encoded phenylalanine. The earlier analysis of 500 to 600 of the donors excluded sequences that lacked an unambiguous match to a single V gene segment. An earlier analysis of 587 of the donors classified V segments as functional when productive rearrangements were above 56.7% and as segregating when the standard deviation between donors was above 5%. To diagnose cytomegalovirus status from the catalog of TCR beta chain sequences, a statistical classification framework was built. A later analysis assigned V and J genes by comparing TCR nucleotide sequences with IMGT/GENE-DB human TR gene sequences. Using the TCRdist pipeline, a later analysis assigned CDR3 sequences along with most-parsimonious VDJ recombination scenarios. In a later analysis, each TCR beta chain was defined by its CDR3 amino acid sequence together with its V-gene family, and reads without a unique V-gene family were excluded. A later analysis removed several hundred highly shared, low-generation-probability nucleotide sequences to deal with suspected cross-contamination and a sequencing artifact. In a later analysis, a clonal expansion index was calculated for each public chain from normalized within-repertoire ranks of inferred template counts. In a later analysis, generation probabilities were computed using a VDJ recombination model fitted to out-of-frame rearrangements, and the results were checked against IGoR. In a later analysis, hypergeometric tests were used to score TCR-TCR, TCR-HLA and TCR-CMV co-occurrence, with a repertoire-size bias correction applied to TCR pairs. In a later analysis, false discovery rates were estimated by permuting HLA or CMV assignments 20 times. In a later analysis, co-occurring TCRs were grouped using DBSCAN, with TCRdist sequence similarity added in when clustering inside HLA-allele-positive subsets. Co-occurrence clustering excluded repertoires with fewer than 30,000 or more than 120,000 public chains, plus five with anomalous nucleotide sharing. TCRdb obtained this table from immuneACCESS and retained in-frame rearrangements with V and J assigned. These tables miss some clones; where compared with another copy, unresolved V genes account for less than half of the shortfall, and the remainder is unexplained. From that table come the V and J calls and clone size; the DNA was used to work out D and trimming. The sample records some 140,000 clones, roughly 80% of which are singletons. The ten largest make up around 3.6% of the sample.

This sequence uses TRBV9 and TRBJ2-2; perhaps TRBD1 is the D gene, with 5 bases matching. The sample was PBMCs. The source is a woman aged 40 to 50 in good health and CMV-seronegative. The nucleotide sequence is TGTGCCACCAAGACAGACGAATTAGGGGAGCTGTTTTTT. This sequence encodes CATKTDELGELFF.